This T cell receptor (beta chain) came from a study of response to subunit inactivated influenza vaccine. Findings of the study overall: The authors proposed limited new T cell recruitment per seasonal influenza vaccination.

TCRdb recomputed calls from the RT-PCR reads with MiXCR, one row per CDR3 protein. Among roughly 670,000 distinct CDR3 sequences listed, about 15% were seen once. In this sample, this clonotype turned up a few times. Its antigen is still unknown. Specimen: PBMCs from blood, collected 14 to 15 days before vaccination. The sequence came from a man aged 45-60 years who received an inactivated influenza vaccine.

CDR3 sequence: CASSVDWDRADGELFF. The CDR3 DNA is TGTGCCAGCAGCGTAGATTGGGACAGGGCTGACGGGGAGCTGTTTTTT. This chain links TRBV9 with TRBJ2-2; 9 nucleotides agree with TRBD1. Germline CDR1 is SGDLS and CDR2 is YYNGEE. V shed 0 bases and J 7 bases; nucleotides not matched to a gene: 7. The CDR3 totals 16 residues.